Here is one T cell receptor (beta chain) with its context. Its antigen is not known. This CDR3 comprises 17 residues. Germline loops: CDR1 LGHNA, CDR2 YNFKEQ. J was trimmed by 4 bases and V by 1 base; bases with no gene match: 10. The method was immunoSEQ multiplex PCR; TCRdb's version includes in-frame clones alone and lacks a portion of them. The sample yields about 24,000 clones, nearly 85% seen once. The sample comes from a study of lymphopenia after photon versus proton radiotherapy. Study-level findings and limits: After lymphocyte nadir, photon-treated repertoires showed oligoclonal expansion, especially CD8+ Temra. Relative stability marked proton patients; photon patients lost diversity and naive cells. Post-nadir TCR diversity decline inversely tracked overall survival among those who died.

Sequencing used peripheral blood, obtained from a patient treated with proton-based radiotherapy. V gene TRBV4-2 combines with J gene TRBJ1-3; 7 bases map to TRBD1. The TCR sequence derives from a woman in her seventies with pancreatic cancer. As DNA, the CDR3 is TGTGCCAGCAGCCAAGTTGCGCAGGGGGACCCAGGAAACACCATATATTTT. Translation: CASSQVAQGDPGNTIYF.